This T cell receptor beta chain was obtained from a study of blood T cell repertoires in COVID-19. Clones were sequenced by immunoSEQ multiplex PCR, and TCRdb holds only the in-frame ones, with some missing. The repertoire has 250,000 to 350,000 clones, roughly 90% of them found once; the top ten carry about 2%. The specimen sequenced was peripheral blood. This receptor was taken from a young man with active or convalescent COVID-19.

This CDR3 reads CASSFSVSYGYTF. The CDR3 DNA follows: TGTGCCAGCAGTTTCAGCGTTTCGTATGGCTACACCTTC. The V call is TRBV27, the J call TRBJ1-2; D is unclear. Germline V lookup: CDR1 MNHEY, CDR2 SMNVEV (reference sequence). This CDR3 region has 13 residues. Trimming pared 3 bases from V and 5 bases from J, leaving 10 bases between.